The source of this TCR beta chain is a study of identifying expanded T cells in peripheral blood. General observations from the study: Technical replicates showed around 1.2 changed clones; two weeks about 16.4; four weeks 19. Across healthy donors, higher total template counts meant significantly greater roughly 2-week count variance.

Comment on this clone: The antigen remains undetermined.

Using immunoSEQ multiplex PCR, the repertoire was profiled, and TCRdb retains in-frame clones only, with some absent. Here the sample spans more than 75,000 clones, 86% being singletons. Material: blood. This receptor was identified in a person aged 18 to 70 in good health.

The CDR3 region has the DNA TGTGCCAGCAGCCGATTCGGGGACAGCTCCTACGAGCAGTACTTC. Translated: CASSRFGDSSYEQYF. The V call is TRBV7-6, the J call TRBJ2-7; 7 bases are shared with TRBD1. The V and J ends lost 5 bases and 0 bases, in that order; junction bases with no gene match: 7. The CDR3 covers 15 residues. Per the germline V gene, CDR1 is SGHVS and CDR2 is FNYEAQ.